This T cell receptor (beta chain) was recorded in a study of naive and memory T cell subsets. Both TRBC1 and TRBC2 were covered by a beta constant-region primer of two equimolar oligonucleotides. Four rounds of PCR amplified the ligated cDNA using nested alpha and beta constant-region primers plus SP2. TCRdb re-analysed the UMI-ligation and nested PCR reads in MiXCR, keeping a single row per CDR3 protein. The repertoire holds tens of thousands of distinct CDR3 sequences, with 8% to 9.5% as singletons. V lost 12 bases, J lost 2 bases, and 12 bases stayed unmatched. From germline, CDR1 is KGHDR and CDR2 SFDVKD. CDR3 length equals 15 residues.

This sequence was found in a human donor in good health. Sample: naive CD8+ T cells from blood. The chain couples TRBV24-1 to TRBJ2-3; 8 bases map to TRBD2. CDR3 region: CAAGGAGPYTDTQYF. The CDR3 bases are TGTGCCGCGGGGGGTGCAGGGCCGTACACAGATACGCAGTATTTT.